This T cell receptor (beta chain) was profiled in a study of blood T cell repertoires in COVID-19 (TCRdb year 2020). Context from the whole study: The collaborator samples originated in the United States, Italy and Spain and spanned the acute and convalescent phases of COVID-19. The material from the prospective study consisted of cDNA or gDNA derived from T cells, B-cell-depleted T cells, or PBMCs. Subjects who had been exposed to COVID-19, were actively infected with it, or had recovered from it provided the deeply sampled blood TCRbeta repertoires that made up the dataset. A freely available public database, intended as a resource for researchers studying the immune response to SARS-CoV-2, is where the repertoires were released. The samples were drawn from the first 160 participants of the ongoing ImmuneRACE study and from over a thousand subjects provided by 6 global collaborators. Nearly every sample came with metadata listing a de-identified subject ID, COVID-19 status, age in years and sex. Where available, HLA class I and class II types were taken from metadata supplied by the sample provider and were not determined by assay-based typing.

Concerning this clone: There is no known antigen for this receptor. No per-base quality is available; no much larger clone lies one base away.

Via the germline V gene, CDR1 is SGHDN and CDR2 FVKESK. The germline ends are 6 bases apart after V is trimmed by 3 bases and J by 3 bases. From its cysteine to its phenylalanine, the CDR3 spans 12 amino acids. This entry keeps only the CDR3 DNA: 36 bases, framed from base 1. Summary of the overall study and its limitations: How much clinical and demographic metadata was included differed by source and by participant, and the metadata was provided uncurated.

One collaborating source in Seattle enrolled patients during active infection and followed them longitudinally through the course of disease. The collaborating institutions used their own protocols to collect whole blood in K2EDTA tubes. For TCRbeta analysis, collaborators shipped samples as frozen whole blood, isolated PBMCs, or DNA extracted from either of those sample types. The immunoSEQ Assay, a bias-controlled multiplex PCR, was used to amplify TCRbeta CDR3 regions from genomic DNA. On the authors' methods: The number of nucleated cells in each sample was estimated by amplification of reference gene primers within the assay. Sequence reads were collapsed and filtered to measure the absolute abundance of every unique TCRbeta CDR3 rearrangement. For each sample, productive Simpson clonality was calculated by taking the square root of Simpson's diversity index across productive rearrangements. TCRdb retrieved this table from immuneACCESS and kept in-frame rearrangements only. Not all clones are present; in checked studies, unresolved V genes account for under half, and no reason is known for the remainder. For V, J and clone size, that table is used; D and trimming come from the DNA. The sample table records around 60,000 clones; 85% to 90% of these occur just once. The ten largest clones take up approximately 20% of the sample.

This receptor was obtained from a woman aged 60-70 years with COVID-19, enrolled during active disease. The sequenced material came from peripheral blood. The V gene is TRBV14 and the J gene is TRBJ2-7; the D gene cannot be named for sure. The CDR3 here reads CASSHSNYEQYF. The sequenced DNA: TGTGCCAGCAGCCACTCTAACTACGAGCAGTACTTC.